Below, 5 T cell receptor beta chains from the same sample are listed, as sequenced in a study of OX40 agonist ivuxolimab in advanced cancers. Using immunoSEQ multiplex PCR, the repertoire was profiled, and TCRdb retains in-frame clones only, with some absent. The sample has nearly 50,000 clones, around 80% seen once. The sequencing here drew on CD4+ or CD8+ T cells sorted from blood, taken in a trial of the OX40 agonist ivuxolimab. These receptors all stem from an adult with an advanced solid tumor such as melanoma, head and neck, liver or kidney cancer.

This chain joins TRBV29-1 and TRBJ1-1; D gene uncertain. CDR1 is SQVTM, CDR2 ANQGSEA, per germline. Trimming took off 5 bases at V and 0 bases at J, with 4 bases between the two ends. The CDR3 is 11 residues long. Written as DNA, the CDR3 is TGCAGCGTTAACATGAACACTGAAGCTTTCTTT. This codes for CSVNMNTEAFF.

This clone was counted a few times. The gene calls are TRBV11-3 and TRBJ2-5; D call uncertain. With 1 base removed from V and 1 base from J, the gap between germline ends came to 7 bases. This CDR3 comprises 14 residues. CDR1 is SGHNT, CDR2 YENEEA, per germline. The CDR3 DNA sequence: TGTGCCAGCAGCTTAGGGGCAGCCCAAGAGACCCAGTACTTC. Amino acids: CASSLGAAQETQYF.

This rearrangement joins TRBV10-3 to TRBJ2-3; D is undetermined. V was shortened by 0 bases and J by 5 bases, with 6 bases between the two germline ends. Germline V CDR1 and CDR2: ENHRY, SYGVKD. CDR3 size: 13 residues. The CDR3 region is CAISESPRDTQYF. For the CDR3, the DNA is TGTGCCATCAGTGAGTCGCCTAGAGATACGCAGTATTTT.

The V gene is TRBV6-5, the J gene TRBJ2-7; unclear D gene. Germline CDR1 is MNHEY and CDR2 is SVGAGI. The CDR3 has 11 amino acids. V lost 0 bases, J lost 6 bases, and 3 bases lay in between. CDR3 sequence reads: CASSYSSEQYF. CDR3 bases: TGTGCCAGCAGTTACTCAAGCGAGCAGTACTTC.

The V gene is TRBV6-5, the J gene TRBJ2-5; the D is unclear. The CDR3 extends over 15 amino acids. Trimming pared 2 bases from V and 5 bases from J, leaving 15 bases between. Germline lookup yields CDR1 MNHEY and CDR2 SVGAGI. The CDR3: CASSYSSANRETQYF. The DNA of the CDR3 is TGTGCCAGCAGTTACAGTTCCGCCAACCGGGAGACCCAGTACTTC.